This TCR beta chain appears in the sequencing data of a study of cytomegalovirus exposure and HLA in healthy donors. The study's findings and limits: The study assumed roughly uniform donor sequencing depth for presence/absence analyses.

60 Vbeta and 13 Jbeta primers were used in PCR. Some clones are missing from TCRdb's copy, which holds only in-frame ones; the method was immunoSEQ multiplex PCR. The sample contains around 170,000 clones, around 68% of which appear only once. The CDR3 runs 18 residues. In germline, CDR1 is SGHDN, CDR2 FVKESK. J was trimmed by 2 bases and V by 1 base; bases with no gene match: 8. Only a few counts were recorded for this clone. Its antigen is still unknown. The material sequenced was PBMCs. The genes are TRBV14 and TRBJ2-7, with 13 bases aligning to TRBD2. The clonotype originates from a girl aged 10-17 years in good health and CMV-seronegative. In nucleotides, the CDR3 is TGTGCCAGCAGCCAAGGAGGACTAGCGGGGGCCCTACCCTACGAGCAGTACTTC. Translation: CASSQGGLAGALPYEQYF.